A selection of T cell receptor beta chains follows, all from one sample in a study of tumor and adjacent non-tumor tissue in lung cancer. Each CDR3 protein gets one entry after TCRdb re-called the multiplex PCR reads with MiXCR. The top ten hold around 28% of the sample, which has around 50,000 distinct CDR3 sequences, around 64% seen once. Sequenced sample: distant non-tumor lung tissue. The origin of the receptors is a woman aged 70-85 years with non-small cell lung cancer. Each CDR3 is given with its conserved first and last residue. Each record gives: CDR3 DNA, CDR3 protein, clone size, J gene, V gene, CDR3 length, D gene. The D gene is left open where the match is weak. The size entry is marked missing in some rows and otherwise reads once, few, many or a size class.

CDR3nt: TGTGCCAGCAGCTTGGGGGGGGACACTAGCACAGATATGCAGTATTTT
CDR3aa: CASSLGGDTSTDMQYF
abundance: few
j_gene: TRBJ2-3
v_gene: TRBV5-4
len: 16
d_gene: NA

CDR3nt: TGTGCCTCCGAGAATCCTGGGGCCAACGTCCTGACTTTC
CDR3aa: CASENPGANVLTF
abundance: many
j_gene: TRBJ2-6
v_gene: TRBV7-9
len: 13
d_gene: NA

CDR3nt: TGTGCCAGCAGCCCGGGGACAGTGGTAGAGAGCCAGTACTTC
CDR3aa: CASSPGTVVESQYF
abundance: NA
j_gene: TRBJ2-5
v_gene: TRBV7-3
len: 14
d_gene: TRBD1

CDR3nt: TGTACCGGCAGCCAGACATCGGCAGCCGGGGAGCTGTTTTTT
CDR3aa: CTGSQTSAAGELFF
abundance: NA
j_gene: TRBJ2-2
v_gene: TRBV12-3/TRBV12-4
len: 14
d_gene: NA

CDR3nt: TGCAGTGCCGCGACTGAATATGGCTACACCTTC
CDR3aa: CSAATEYGYTF
abundance: many
j_gene: TRBJ1-2
v_gene: TRBV20-1
len: 11
d_gene: NA

CDR3nt: TGTGCCAGCAGTCCCGGACAGGGGCTGTCAGAGACCCAGTACTTC
CDR3aa: CASSPGQGLSETQYF
abundance: many
j_gene: TRBJ2-5
v_gene: TRBV6-5
len: 15
d_gene: TRBD1

CDR3nt: TGTGCCAGCAGTGATAGGACTAGCGGGAGCATCCACGAGCAGTACTTC
CDR3aa: CASSDRTSGSIHEQYF
abundance: many
j_gene: TRBJ2-7
v_gene: TRBV6-1
len: 16
d_gene: TRBD2

CDR3nt: TGTGCCAGCAACTCCTATGGACGGTCCCAGCAGTACTTC
CDR3aa: CASNSYGRSQQYF
abundance: few
j_gene: TRBJ2-7
v_gene: TRBV11-3
len: 13
d_gene: NA

CDR3nt: TGCAGTGCTAACGGACCCGGCGGCTATACGCACTATTTT
CDR3aa: CSANGPGGYTHYF
abundance: once
j_gene: TRBJ2-3
v_gene: TRBV20-1
len: 13
d_gene: NA

CDR3nt: TGTGCCAGCAGTGCAGGGCGGGCTGGCGGGAATGACCAGTTCTTC
CDR3aa: CASSAGRAGGNDQFF
abundance: once
j_gene: TRBJ2-1
v_gene: TRBV6-6
len: 15
d_gene: NA

CDR3nt: TGTGCCAGCAGTTTAGGGGGCGGGAAAGATACGCAGTATTTT
CDR3aa: CASSLGGGKDTQYF
abundance: many
j_gene: TRBJ2-3
v_gene: TRBV12-3/TRBV12-4
len: 14
d_gene: NA

CDR3nt: TGTGCAAGCAGTTTAGGCGAATTCAGCGAGGAGTACTTC
CDR3aa: CASSLGEFSEEYF
abundance: NA
j_gene: TRBJ2-7
v_gene: TRBV12-3/TRBV12-4
len: 13
d_gene: NA

CDR3nt: TGTGTCAGCAGTTACTCGATAAACCAGGGTTGGGGTCACACCTTC
CDR3aa: CVSSYSINQGWGHTF
abundance: NA
j_gene: TRBJ1-2
v_gene: TRBV6-5
len: 15
d_gene: NA

CDR3nt: TGTGCCAGCAGTGGTGGGACTACCTACAATGAGCAGTTCTTC
CDR3aa: CASSGGTTYNEQFF
abundance: many
j_gene: TRBJ2-1
v_gene: TRBV6-1
len: 14
d_gene: TRBD2

CDR3nt: TGTGCCAGCAGTTTCGAAGGGGCGCGCACTGAAGCTTTCTTT
CDR3aa: CASSFEGARTEAFF
abundance: few
j_gene: TRBJ1-1
v_gene: TRBV28
len: 14
d_gene: NA

CDR3nt: TGCGCCAGGAGTGCCCAGACAGGGGACTTATCGAACACTGAAGCTTTCTTT
CDR3aa: CARSAQTGDLSNTEAFF
abundance: NA
j_gene: TRBJ1-1
v_gene: TRBV10-1
len: 17
d_gene: TRBD1

CDR3nt: TGTGGCAGCAGGGGACTAGCGGTTACAGATACACAGTATTTT
CDR3aa: CGSRGLAVTDTQYF
abundance: NA
j_gene: TRBJ2-3
v_gene: TRBV2
len: 14
d_gene: TRBD2

CDR3nt: TGTGCCAGCAGCTTGGCCCGGGACAGCATCTACAATGAGGAGTTCTTC
CDR3aa: CASSLARDSIYNEEFF
abundance: NA
j_gene: TRBJ2-1
v_gene: TRBV5-1
len: 16
d_gene: TRBD1

CDR3nt: TGTGCCAGCAGCTTGGGCAGAGGAGACATTCAGTACTTC
CDR3aa: CASSLGRGDIQYF
abundance: NA
j_gene: TRBJ2-4
v_gene: TRBV7-3
len: 13
d_gene: NA

CDR3nt: TGTGCCAGCAGCGCCGACAGGGCCCTCCTAGGCAATGAGCAGTTCTTC
CDR3aa: CASSADRALLGNEQFF
abundance: many
j_gene: TRBJ2-1
v_gene: TRBV5-4
len: 16
d_gene: TRBD1

CDR3nt: TGTGCCAGCAGTCTCTTACAGGGCCTCCGGAACACTGAAGCTTTCTTT
CDR3aa: CASSLLQGLRNTEAFF
abundance: many
j_gene: TRBJ1-1
v_gene: TRBV28
len: 16
d_gene: NA

CDR3nt: TGTGCCAGCAGGGACAACCGGGAGAGGCGAGATACGCAGTATTTC
CDR3aa: CASRDNRERRDTQYF
abundance: NA
j_gene: TRBJ2-3
v_gene: TRBV6-1
len: 15
d_gene: NA

CDR3nt: TGTGCCAGCAGCCGCCAGCGGGATTCTTACGAGCAATACTTC
CDR3aa: CASSRQRDSYEQYF
abundance: once
j_gene: TRBJ2-7
v_gene: TRBV4-2
len: 14
d_gene: TRBD2

CDR3nt: TGCGCCAGCAGCCAGGCTGCGGGAGCCATCTACCATGAGCAGTTCTTC
CDR3aa: CASSQAAGAIYHEQFF
abundance: NA
j_gene: TRBJ2-1
v_gene: TRBV4-1
len: 16
d_gene: TRBD2

CDR3nt: TGTGCCAGTAGTGTCCCCAGGACTAGCGTAAAGAATGAGCAGTTCTTC
CDR3aa: CASSVPRTSVKNEQFF
abundance: once
j_gene: TRBJ2-1
v_gene: TRBV19
len: 16
d_gene: TRBD2

CDR3nt: TGTGCCTGGATAAAGGGACTAGAGGGAGAGAAGACCCTGTACTTC
CDR3aa: CAWIKGLEGEKTLYF
abundance: NA
j_gene: TRBJ2-5
v_gene: TRBV30
len: 15
d_gene: TRBD2

CDR3nt: TGTGTCATCATACGAGAGGCCGGGGAGCTGTTGTTT
CDR3aa: CVIIREAGELLF
abundance: NA
j_gene: TRBJ2-2
v_gene: TRBV10-3
len: 12
d_gene: NA

CDR3nt: TGTGCCAGAAGTTTAGGAAGTGGCGGAGTGAACGAGCAGTACTTC
CDR3aa: CARSLGSGGVNEQYF
abundance: NA
j_gene: TRBJ2-7
v_gene: TRBV12-3/TRBV12-4
len: 15
d_gene: NA

CDR3nt: TGCGCCAGAGCTAGAATTGCCGGGGAGCTGTTTTTT
CDR3aa: CARARIAGELFF
abundance: NA
j_gene: TRBJ2-2
v_gene: TRBV10-1
len: 12
d_gene: NA